These 18 T cell receptor beta chains were all obtained from the same sample, sequenced in a study of CD8+ T cells in alopecia areata. Extracted from the samples, RNA was reverse transcribed into cDNA to serve as the sequencing template. TCRdb's copy holds only in-frame clones and misses some; the assay was immunoSEQ multiplex PCR. This sample yields approximately 170,000 clones, of which 45% to 65% are seen a single time; 0.69% belongs to the top ten. Treatment given: oral pan-JAK inhibitor, 5-10 mg twice daily. The sample here was CD4+ T cells sorted from blood, taken at week 4, from a patient treated with tofacitinib. The receptors derive from a human donor with alopecia areata.

Relative to its sample, this clone is medium-sized (0.01 to 0.1%). The rearrangement links TRBV28 to TRBJ2-7; TRBD2 matches at 11 bases. CDR1 is MDHEN, CDR2 SYDVKM, per germline. With V trimmed by 7 bases and J by 1 base, 3 bases remained unmatched. The CDR3 contains 14 residues. CDR3 residues: CASIAGGPSYEQYF. CDR3 sequence (DNA): TGTGCCAGCATAGCGGGAGGGCCTTCCTACGAGCAGTACTTC.

The rearrangement links TRBV5-5 to TRBJ2-4; maybe TRBD1 (5 bases). The germline V and J ends were trimmed by 4 bases and 6 bases, with 17 bases remaining between them. This CDR3 contains 15 residues. Germline V gene data show CDR1 as SGHKS and CDR2 as YYEKEE (reference sequence). This CDR3 is CASSLPTAQTNIQYF. DNA of the CDR3: TGTGCCAGCAGCCTACCGACAGCCCAAACAAACATTCAGTACTTC.

This clone is a singleton in its sample. This chain uses TRBV19 with TRBJ2-6; TRBD1 aligns across 9 bases. CDR3 length: 16 residues. Trimming cost V 5 bases and J 4 bases; bases outside gene matches: 6. Germline loops: CDR1 LNHDA, CDR2 SQIVND (reference sequence). The CDR3 DNA sequence: TGTGCCAGTAGTGTCGGACAGGGGAGCGGGGCCAACGTCCTGACTTTC. This sequence encodes CASSVGQGSGANVLTF.

The V call is TRBV7-9, the J call TRBJ1-5; D is unresolved. V lost 11 bases and J lost 6, with 11 bases in between. This CDR3 is 11 amino acids long. Germline V gives CDR1 SEHNR, CDR2 FQNEAQ (reference sequence). CDR3: CAGSGVQPQHF. CDR3 nucleotides: TGTGCCGGTTCCGGGGTTCAGCCCCAGCATTTT.

This rearrangement joins TRBV19 to TRBJ1-5; weak D call: TRBD1 (5 bases). CDR3 length: 15 residues. Germline V lookup: CDR1 LNHDA, CDR2 SQIVND (reference sequence). V lost 10 bases and J lost 2, with 18 bases in between. CDR3 DNA sequence: TGTGCCACCGGTGTCCAGGGACTTGGCAATCAGCCCCAGCATTTT. Its protein is CATGVQGLGNQPQHF.

The chain joins TRBV2 to TRBJ2-3, with D unclear. Germline CDR1 SNHLY, CDR2 FYNNEI. This CDR3 comprises 11 residues. The germline V and J ends were trimmed by 4 bases and 5 bases, with 4 bases remaining between them. CDR3 region: CASSGKDTQYF. The CDR3 nucleotides read TGTGCCAGCAGTGGGAAAGATACGCAGTATTTT.

This clone appeared a few times. This chain connects TRBV7-8 to TRBJ2-7, with D unclear. The CDR3 has 13 residues. Trimming stripped 3 bases from V and 6 bases from J, with 12 bases between. CDR1 is SGHVS and CDR2 is FQNEAQ in the germline V gene. In DNA form, the CDR3 reads TGTGCCAGCAGCTTTAACCGAGCAGGCGAGCAGTACTTC. Its translation: CASSFNRAGEQYF.

This clone was seen more than once but under ten times. This chain connects TRBV29-1 to TRBJ1-4; D gene ambiguous. CDR1 SQVTM and CDR2 ANQGSEA come from the germline V gene. The CDR3 runs to 12 residues. The chain's CDR3 is CSIEEGNEKLFF. The CDR3 DNA sequence: TGCAGTATCGAGGAGGGTAATGAAAAACTGTTTTTT.

This clone was counted only a few times. J is TRBJ2-6 and V is TRBV16; TRBD1 is a possible D gene (6 bases). V gave up 5 bases and J gave up 1 base, with 12 bases separating them. Germline V gene sequence: CDR1 KGHSY, CDR2 FQNENV. This CDR3 has 16 residues. As DNA, the CDR3 is TGTGCCAGCAGCAGTAATGACAGGTCTGGGGCCAACGTCCTGACTTTC. It yields the protein CASSSNDRSGANVLTF.

The chain has TRBV29-1 and TRBJ2-5, with a possible D match to TRBD2 (6 bases). The germline V gene encodes CDR1 SQVTM and CDR2 ANQGSEA. This CDR3 has 10 amino acids. V lost 0 bases and J lost 13, with 9 bases in between. This CDR3 is CSVEEGGRYF. The DNA of the CDR3 is TGCAGCGTTGAAGAGGGGGGACGGTACTTC.

The chain joins TRBV5-1 to TRBJ2-1; D not resolved. V lost 0 bases to trimming and J lost 8 bases, with 9 bases between them. CDR1 and CDR2 (germline): SGHRS, YFSETQ. The CDR3 is 13 amino acids. The CDR3 DNA sequence: TGCGCCAGCAGCTTGGGGACGGCGCATGAGCAGTTCTTC. Amino acids: CASSLGTAHEQFF.

The V gene is TRBV4-1, the J gene TRBJ2-3, with TRBD2 matching over 7 bases. J lost 1 base, V lost 4 bases, and 5 bases had no gene match. Germline-derived CDR1 and CDR2 are MGHRA and YSYEKL. There are 15 residues in the CDR3. Written as DNA, the CDR3 is TGCGCCAGCAGCCGGGGGGAGGGAGGCACAGATACGCAGTATTTT. Translated, it gives CASSRGEGGTDTQYF.

The chain recombines TRBV5-1 with TRBJ2-1, with D tentatively TRBD1 (6 bases). V shed 0 bases and J shed 8 bases, with 9 bases lying between them. Germline V gene sequence: CDR1 SGHRS, CDR2 YFSETQ. The CDR3 sequence is 13 residues long. The CDR3 coding sequence is TGCGCCAGCAGCTTGGGACAGGTAGATGAGCAGTTCTTC. Protein product: CASSLGQVDEQFF.

This clone was counted a few times. The chain joins TRBV30 to TRBJ2-3, with D possibly being TRBD2 (6 bases). The CDR3 is made up of 14 amino acids. Germline-derived CDR1 and CDR2 are GTSNPN and SVGIG (reference sequence). The ends were cut back, 2 bases at V and 3 bases at J, with 12 bases in the middle. CDR3 DNA sequence: TGTGCCTGGAGTCCACGGAGGGTGACAGATACGCAGTATTTT. This encodes CAWSPRRVTDTQYF.

The genes are TRBV5-1 and TRBJ2-3, with TRBD1 as a possible D gene (6 bases). Trimming took off 4 bases at V and 6 bases at J, with 21 bases between the two ends. This CDR3 is built from 16 residues. CDR1 and CDR2 (germline): SGHRS, YFSETQ. The chain's CDR3 is CASSTGTSQVPDTQYF. CDR3 nucleotide sequence: TGCGCCAGCAGCACCGGGACATCCCAAGTTCCCGATACGCAGTATTTT.

The chain employs TRBV2 and TRBJ2-7, with 10 bases aligning to TRBD1. The CDR3 is made up of 16 amino acids. Germline-derived CDR1 and CDR2 are SNHLY and FYNNEI. J lost 2 bases, V lost 5 bases, and 9 bases had no gene match. CDR3 residues: CASSPSGTGVAYEQYF. The CDR3 region has the DNA TGTGCCAGCAGTCCTTCCGGGACAGGGGTTGCCTACGAGCAGTACTTC.

This clone has a handful of counts. This chain links TRBV19 with TRBJ2-2; no definite D call. This CDR3 is built from 16 residues. The V end was cut by 5 bases, the J end by 6 bases, with 19 bases between. CDR1 and CDR2 from the germline V gene are LNHDA and SQIVND (reference sequence). The CDR3 reads CASSYPVSIRAGELFF. The CDR3, as DNA: TGTGCCAGTAGTTACCCCGTTAGTATCCGGGCCGGGGAGCTGTTTTTT. Drawing the rest from reference TRBV19 and TRBJ2-2, the complete variable domain is DGGITQSPKYLFRKEGQNVTLSCEQNLNHDAMYWYRQDPGQGLRLIYYSQIVNDFQKGDIAEGYSVSREKKESFPLTVTSAQKNPTAFYLCASSYPVSIRAGELFFGEGSRLTVL.

This chain connects TRBV5-1 to TRBJ2-5, with D perhaps matching TRBD1 (5 bases). Per the germline V gene, CDR1 is SGHRS and CDR2 is YFSETQ. The CDR3 contains 13 residues. The V and J ends lost 0 bases and 4 bases respectively, with 7 bases between them. The CDR3 coding sequence is TGCGCCAGCAGCTTGGGGGGCGGAGAGACCCAGTACTTC. Its protein is CASSLGGGETQYF.